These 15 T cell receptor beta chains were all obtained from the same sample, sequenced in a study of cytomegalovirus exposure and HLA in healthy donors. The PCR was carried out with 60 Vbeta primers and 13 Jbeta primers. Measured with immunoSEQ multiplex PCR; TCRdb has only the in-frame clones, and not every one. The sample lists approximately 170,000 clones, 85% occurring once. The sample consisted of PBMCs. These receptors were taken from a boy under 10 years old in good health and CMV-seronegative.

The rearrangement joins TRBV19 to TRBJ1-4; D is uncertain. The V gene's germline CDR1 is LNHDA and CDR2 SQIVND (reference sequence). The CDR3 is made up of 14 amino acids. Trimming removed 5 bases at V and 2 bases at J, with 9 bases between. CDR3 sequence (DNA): TGTGCCAGTAGTTCGCCGGGGACTAATGAAAAACTGTTTTTT. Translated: CASSSPGTNEKLFF.

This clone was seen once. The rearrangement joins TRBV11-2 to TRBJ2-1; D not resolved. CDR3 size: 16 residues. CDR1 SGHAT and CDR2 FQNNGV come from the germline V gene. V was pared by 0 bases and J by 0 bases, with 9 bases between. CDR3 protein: CASSLEPLSSYNEQFF. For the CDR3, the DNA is TGTGCCAGCAGCTTAGAGCCCCTAAGCTCCTACAATGAGCAGTTCTTC.

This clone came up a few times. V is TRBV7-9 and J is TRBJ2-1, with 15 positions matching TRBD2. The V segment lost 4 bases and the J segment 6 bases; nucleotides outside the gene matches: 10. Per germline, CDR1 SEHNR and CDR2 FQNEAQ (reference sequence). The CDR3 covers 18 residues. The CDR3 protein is CASSSSGTSGRWVNEQFF. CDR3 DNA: TGTGCCAGCAGCTCATCCGGGACTAGCGGGAGGTGGGTCAATGAGCAGTTCTTC.

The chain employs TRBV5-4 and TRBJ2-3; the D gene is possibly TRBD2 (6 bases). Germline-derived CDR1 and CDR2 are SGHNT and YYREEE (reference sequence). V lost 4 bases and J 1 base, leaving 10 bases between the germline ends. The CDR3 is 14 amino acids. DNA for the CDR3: TGTGCCAGCAGCATAGGACTACGCACAGATACGCAGTATTTT. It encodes CASSIGLRTDTQYF.

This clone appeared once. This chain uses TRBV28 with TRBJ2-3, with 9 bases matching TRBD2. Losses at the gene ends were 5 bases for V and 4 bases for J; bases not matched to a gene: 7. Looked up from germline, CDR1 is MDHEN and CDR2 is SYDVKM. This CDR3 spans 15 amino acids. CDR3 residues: CASSPRGGASDTQYF. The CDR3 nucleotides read TGTGCCAGCAGTCCACGCGGGGGGGCGTCAGATACGCAGTATTTT.

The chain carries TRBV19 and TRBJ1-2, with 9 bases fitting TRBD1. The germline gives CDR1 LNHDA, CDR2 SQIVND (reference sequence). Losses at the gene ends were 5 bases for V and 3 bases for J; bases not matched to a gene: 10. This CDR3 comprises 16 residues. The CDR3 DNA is TGTGCCAGTAGTTCAAGGGCGGGACAGGGTGACTATGGCTACACCTTC. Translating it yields CASSSRAGQGDYGYTF.

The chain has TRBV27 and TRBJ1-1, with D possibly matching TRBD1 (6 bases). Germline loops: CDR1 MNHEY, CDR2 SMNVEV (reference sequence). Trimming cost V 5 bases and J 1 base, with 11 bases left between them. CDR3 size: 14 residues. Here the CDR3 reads CASSPGQRNTEAFF. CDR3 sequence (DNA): TGTGCCAGCAGTCCCGGACAGAGGAACACTGAAGCTTTCTTT.

In nucleotides, the CDR3 is TGTGCCAGCAGTCCGGACAGGGGGCCCGGGAATCAGCCCCAGCATTTT. Its protein is CASSPDRGPGNQPQHF. V is TRBV2 and J is TRBJ1-5; 11 bases match TRBD1. The V segment lost 5 bases and the J segment 4 bases; nucleotides outside the gene matches: 7. Germline lookup yields CDR1 SNHLY and CDR2 FYNNEI. CDR3 size: 16 residues. Supplemented by reference TRBV2 and TRBJ1-5, the full variable domain reads EPEVTQTPSHQVTQMGQEVILRCVPISNHLYFYWYRQILGQKVEFLVSFYNNEISEKSEIFDDQFSVERPDGSNFTLKIRSTKLEDSAMYFCASSPDRGPGNQPQHFGDGTRLSIL.

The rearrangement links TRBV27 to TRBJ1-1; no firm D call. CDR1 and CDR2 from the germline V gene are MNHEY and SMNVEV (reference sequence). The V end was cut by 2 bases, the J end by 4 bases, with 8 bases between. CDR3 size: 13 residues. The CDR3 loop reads CASSLIISTEAFF. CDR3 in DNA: TGTGCCAGCAGTTTAATAATTAGCACTGAAGCTTTCTTT.

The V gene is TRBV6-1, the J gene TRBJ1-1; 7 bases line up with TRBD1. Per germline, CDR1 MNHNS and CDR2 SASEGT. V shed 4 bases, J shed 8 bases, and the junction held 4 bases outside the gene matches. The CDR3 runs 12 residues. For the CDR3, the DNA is TGTGCCAGCAGTGGCGGGACAGTGGAAGCTTTCTTT. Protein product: CASSGGTVEAFF.

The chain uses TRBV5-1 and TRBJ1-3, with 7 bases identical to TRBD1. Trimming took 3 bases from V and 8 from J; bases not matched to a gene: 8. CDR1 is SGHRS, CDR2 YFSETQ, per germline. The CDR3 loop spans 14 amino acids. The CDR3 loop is CASSSGQRGDTIYF. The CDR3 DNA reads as TGCGCCAGCAGCTCGGGACAGCGAGGGGACACCATATATTTT.

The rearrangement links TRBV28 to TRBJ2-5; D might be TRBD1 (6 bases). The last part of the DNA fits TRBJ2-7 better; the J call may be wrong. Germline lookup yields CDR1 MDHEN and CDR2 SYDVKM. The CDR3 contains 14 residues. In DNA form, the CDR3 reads TGTGCCAGCAGCGGACAGTCCCCAGGGGTCGAGCAGTACTTC. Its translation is CASSGQSPGVEQYF.

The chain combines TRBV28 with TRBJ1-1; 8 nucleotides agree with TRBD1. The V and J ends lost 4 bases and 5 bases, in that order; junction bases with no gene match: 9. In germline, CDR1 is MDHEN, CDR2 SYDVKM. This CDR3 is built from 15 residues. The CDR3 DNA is TGTGCCAGCAGTTCCCACAGGGGGGGGTGGACTGAAGCTTTCTTT. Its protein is CASSSHRGGWTEAFF.

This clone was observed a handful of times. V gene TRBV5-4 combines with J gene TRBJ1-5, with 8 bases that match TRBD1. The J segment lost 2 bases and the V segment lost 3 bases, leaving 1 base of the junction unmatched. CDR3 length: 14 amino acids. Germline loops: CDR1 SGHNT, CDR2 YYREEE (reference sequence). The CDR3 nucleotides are TGTGCCAGCAGCTCGGACAGGGGCAATCAGCCCCAGCATTTT. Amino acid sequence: CASSSDRGNQPQHF.

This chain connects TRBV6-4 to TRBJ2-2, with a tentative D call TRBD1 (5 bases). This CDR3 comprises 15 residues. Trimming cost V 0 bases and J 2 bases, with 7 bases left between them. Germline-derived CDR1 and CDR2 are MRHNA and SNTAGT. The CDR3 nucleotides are TGTGCCAGCAGTGACTCAGGGGAAAACACCGGGGAGCTGTTTTTT. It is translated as CASSDSGENTGELFF.